This T cell receptor beta chain was captured in a study of T cell responses to AZD1222 COVID-19 vaccine. The method was immunoSEQ multiplex PCR; TCRdb's version includes in-frame clones alone and lacks a portion of them. This sample has 150,000 to 200,000 clones, with 92% found just once. This clone was seen a single time. The antigen is undetermined. Trimming pared 6 bases from V and 3 bases from J, leaving 9 bases between. Germline CDR1 MNHEY, CDR2 SVGAGI. This CDR3 region has 12 residues. Second doses that came at about 4 or about 12 weeks were put together. Findings and limits, study-wide: Clonal diversity was possibly underestimated; the donors were predominantly white British and more often female. At study baseline, merely five or six AZD1222 recipients were seropositive.

This sample comprised peripheral blood, obtained 28 days after the second AZD1222 dose. The source of this sequence is an adult who received the AZD1222 COVID-19 vaccine. The chain employs TRBV6-5 and TRBJ2-7; D call uncertain. In nucleotides, the CDR3 is TGTGCCAGCAGAACCCAGAGCTACGAGCAGTACTTC. Translating gives CASRTQSYEQYF.